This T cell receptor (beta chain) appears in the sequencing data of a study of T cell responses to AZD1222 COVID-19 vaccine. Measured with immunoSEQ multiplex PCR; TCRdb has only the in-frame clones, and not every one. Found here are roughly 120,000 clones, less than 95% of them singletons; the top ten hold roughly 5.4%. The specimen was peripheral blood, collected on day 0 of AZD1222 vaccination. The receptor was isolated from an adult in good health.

CDR3 bases: TGTGCCAGCAGGCGTAGCGGGAGCCAAGAGACCCAGTACTTC. Translation gives CASRRSGSQETQYF. The chain couples TRBV6-5 to TRBJ2-5; 9 bases agree with TRBD2. V lost 6 bases, J lost 1 base, and 3 bases stayed unmatched. The CDR3 sequence is 14 residues long. CDR1 and CDR2 (germline): MNHEY, SVGAGI.